The TCR beta chain described here comes from a study of blood T cell repertoires in COVID-19. V dropped 4 bases and J dropped 4 bases, with 11 bases sitting between them. Germline V gives CDR1 SGHNT, CDR2 YYREEE (reference sequence). The CDR3 has 13 amino acids. As concerns this clone: This CDR3 is also generated by other DNA sequences in the sample.

Repertoires were generated with immunoSEQ multiplex PCR, while TCRdb's copy carries only in-frame clones and drops some. Altogether roughly 350,000 clones are present, 88% being singletons, with the ten largest covering approximately 7.3%. The clonotype was recovered from a woman aged 70-85 years with COVID-19, enrolled during active disease. The sample comprised peripheral blood. V and J are TRBV5-4 and TRBJ1-2; no reliable D call. For the CDR3, the DNA is TGTGCCAGCAGCCTTGGAGGGTCCTATGGCTACACCTTC. Its translation is CASSLGGSYGYTF.